These T cell receptor beta chains were read from a single sample in a study of OX40 agonist ivuxolimab in advanced cancers. Assay used: immunoSEQ multiplex PCR; TCRdb lists only in-frame clones, some missing. Of around 60,000 clones listed, 85% to 95% are singletons. Sequences were derived from CD4+ or CD8+ T cells sorted from blood, sampled in a trial of the OX40 agonist ivuxolimab. These receptors were collected from an adult with an advanced solid tumor such as melanoma, head and neck, liver or kidney cancer. CDR3s include the opening cysteine and the closing phenylalanine or tryptophan. D genes are given only for firm matches. For some rows the clone size is stated as once, few or many, or as a class when expanded; others skip it.

TRBV27	TRBD2	TRBJ2-3	NA	TGTGCCAGCAGGCGGGAGTCCATCACAGATACGCAGTATTTT	CASRRESITDTQYF
TRBV9	NA	TRBJ1-3	few	TGTGCCAGCAGCGCCAGCAGGGTCTACGCTGGAAACACCATATATTTT	CASSASRVYAGNTIYF
TRBV5-4	NA	TRBJ2-3	once	TGTGCCAGCAGCTTGGCCGTCGGTGGGGGTGGTCGAGCAGATACGCAGTATTTT	CASSLAVGGGGRADTQYF
TRBV7-3	NA	TRBJ1-2	NA	TGTGCCAGCAGCTTAGCGAATCGGGATGGCTACACCTTC	CASSLANRDGYTF
TRBV13	NA	TRBJ2-3	NA	TGTGCCAGCAGACTTTGGGGAGATGTAGATACGCAGTATTTT	CASRLWGDVDTQYF
TRBV10-3	TRBD1	TRBJ2-3	NA	TGTGCCATCAGTGAGTCCAGTAGTGGGACAGGGAACTATTTT	CAISESSSGTGNYF
TRBV11-2	TRBD2	TRBJ2-7	NA	TGTGCCAGCAGCGGTACAGACGGGACTAGCGATTGGGAGCAGTACTTC	CASSGTDGTSDWEQYF
TRBV29-1	NA	TRBJ1-1	once	TGCAGCGTTGCGGCGAACACTGAAGCTTTCTTT	CSVAANTEAFF
TRBV5-1	TRBD1	TRBJ1-1	NA	TGCGCCAGCAGCTTGGGGACAGGGTCCAACACTGAAGCTTTCTTT	CASSLGTGSNTEAFF
TRBV12-5	NA	TRBJ1-1	NA	TGTGCTAGTGGTTTGGTTCAAGGATTTGAGACTGAAGCTTTCTTT	CASGLVQGFETEAFF
TRBV18	NA	TRBJ2-3	NA	TGTGCCAGCTCACTTTCTAGGGGGGCCGGAGATACGCAGTATTTT	CASSLSRGAGDTQYF
TRBV5-1	TRBD1	TRBJ2-3	NA	TGCGCCAGCAGCCAAGGGACAGGGGGCACAGATACGCAGTATTTT	CASSQGTGGTDTQYF
TRBV9	TRBD1	TRBJ1-1	NA	TGTGCCAGCAGCGCCTGGGACAGGGGGGTTACTGAAGCTTTCTTT	CASSAWDRGVTEAFF
TRBV7-9	TRBD2	TRBJ2-2	NA	TGTGCCAGCAGCTTAGTACCGGGACTAAACACCGGGGAGCTGTTTTTT	CASSLVPGLNTGELFF
TRBV27	NA	TRBJ2-1	NA	TGTGCCAGCAGTTTAGCAATAGCGGCCAGCTCCTACAATGAGCAGTTCTTC	CASSLAIAASSYNEQFF
TRBV6-1	NA	TRBJ1-1	NA	TGTGCCAGCAGTGAACCCTGGGACTTGAACACTGAAGCTTTCTTT	CASSEPWDLNTEAFF
TRBV7-2	NA	TRBJ1-4	NA	TGTGCCAGCAGCGGACCTAATAATGAAAAACTGTTTTTT	CASSGPNNEKLFF
TRBV28	TRBD2	TRBJ2-7	NA	TGTGCCAGCAGACCAAGCGGGAGCTCCTACGAGCAGTACTTC	CASRPSGSSYEQYF
TRBV28	TRBD1	TRBJ1-5	NA	TGTGCCAGCAGGCGGGACAGCACGTTGTGGCAGCCCCAGCATTTT	CASRRDSTLWQPQHF
TRBV19	TRBD1	TRBJ2-7	NA	TGTGCCAGTGGGACAGCCTACGAGCAGTACTTC	CASGTAYEQYF
TRBV7-9	TRBD2	TRBJ2-1	NA	TGTGCCAGCAGCTTGCCTAGCGGGAGGGAAGCCTACAATGAGCAGTTCTTC	CASSLPSGREAYNEQFF
TRBV10-1	NA	TRBJ1-1	NA	TGCGCCAGCAGGCTGGTGCTGAACTCTTTGAACACTGAAGCTTTCTTT	CASRLVLNSLNTEAFF
TRBV6-5	NA	TRBJ2-7	NA	TGTGCCAGCAGCCTCGGACCTACCCGGAGGGAGCAGTACTTC	CASSLGPTRREQYF
TRBV6-5	TRBD1	TRBJ1-2	NA	TGTGCCAGCAGTTACTCGAGACAGGGCAGCGCTGGCTACACCTTC	CASSYSRQGSAGYTF
TRBV28	NA	TRBJ1-5	NA	TGTGCCAGCAGTTTAGCCTCTTGGCAGCCCCAGCATTTT	CASSLASWQPQHF
TRBV7-9	NA	TRBJ2-3	NA	TGTGCCAGCAGCTTGGTTAGCGGCCACTTGGGGAATACGCAGTATTTT	CASSLVSGHLGNTQYF
TRBV6-5	NA	TRBJ2-7	NA	TGTGCCAGCAGCTCAGACGGCCGCTACGAGCAGTACTTC	CASSSDGRYEQYF
TRBV23-1	NA	TRBJ1-2	NA	TGCGCCAGCAGTCAAGGAACAGGGTGGGGCTACACCTTC	CASSQGTGWGYTF
TRBV4-1	NA	TRBJ1-6	NA	TGCGCCAGCAGCCAACCTCTGGTTCGGGCAGGGGTTAATTCACCCCTCCACTTT	CASSQPLVRAGVNSPLHF
TRBV2	TRBD1	TRBJ2-6	NA	TGTGCCAGCAGAGGGACAGCCCGCTCTGGGGCCAACGTCCTGACTTTC	CASRGTARSGANVLTF
TRBV5-6	TRBD2	TRBJ2-1	NA	TGTGCCAGCAGCTTCGGGAGGGGCAATGAGCAGTTCTTC	CASSFGRGNEQFF